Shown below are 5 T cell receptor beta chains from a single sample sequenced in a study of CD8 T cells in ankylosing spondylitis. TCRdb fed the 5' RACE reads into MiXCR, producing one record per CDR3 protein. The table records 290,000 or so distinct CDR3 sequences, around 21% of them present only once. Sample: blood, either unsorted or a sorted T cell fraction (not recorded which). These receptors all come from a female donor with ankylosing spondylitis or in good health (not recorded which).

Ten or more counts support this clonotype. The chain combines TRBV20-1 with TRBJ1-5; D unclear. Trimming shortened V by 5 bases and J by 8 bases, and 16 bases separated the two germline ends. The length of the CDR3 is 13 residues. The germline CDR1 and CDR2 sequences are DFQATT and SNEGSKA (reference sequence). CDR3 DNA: TGCAGTGCTCATTCCGGATTCATCGAGCCCCAGCATTTT. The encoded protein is CSAHSGFIEPQHF.

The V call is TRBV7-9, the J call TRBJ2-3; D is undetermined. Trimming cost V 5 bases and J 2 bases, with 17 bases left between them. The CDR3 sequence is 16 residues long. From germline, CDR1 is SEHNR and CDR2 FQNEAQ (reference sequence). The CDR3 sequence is CASSLRGRSPTDTQYF. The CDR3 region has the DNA TGTGCCAGCAGCCTTCGTGGGCGGAGCCCCACAGATACGCAGTATTTT.

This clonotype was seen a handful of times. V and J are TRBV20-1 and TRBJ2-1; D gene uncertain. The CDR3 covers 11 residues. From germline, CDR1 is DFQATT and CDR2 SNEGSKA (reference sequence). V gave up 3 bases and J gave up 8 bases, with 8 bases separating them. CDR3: CSARFAYEQFF. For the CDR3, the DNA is TGCAGTGCTAGGTTCGCATATGAGCAGTTCTTC.

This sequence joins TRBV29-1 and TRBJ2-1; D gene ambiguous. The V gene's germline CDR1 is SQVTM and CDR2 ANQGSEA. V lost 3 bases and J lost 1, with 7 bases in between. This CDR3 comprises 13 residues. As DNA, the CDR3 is TGCAGCGTTGACCTCAATTCCTACAATGAGCAGTTCTTC. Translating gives CSVDLNSYNEQFF.

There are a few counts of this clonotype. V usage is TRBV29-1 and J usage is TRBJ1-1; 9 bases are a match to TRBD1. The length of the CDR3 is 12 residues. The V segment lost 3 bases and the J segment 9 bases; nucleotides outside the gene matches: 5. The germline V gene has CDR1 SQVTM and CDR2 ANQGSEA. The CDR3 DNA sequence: TGCAGCGTTGATGAGGGGACAGGGCAAGCTTTCTTT. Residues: CSVDEGTGQAFF.